The T cell receptor beta chain described here comes from a study of blood T cell repertoires in COVID-19. Across the whole study: The samples span acute and convalescent COVID-19 from the United States, Italy and Spain. Sources were T cells, B-cell-depleted T cells, or PBMCs; the material itself was cDNA or gDNA.

Authors' methods: For nucleated cells, counts were estimated from reference gene primer amplification. Libraries were prepared by immunoSEQ multiplex PCR; TCRdb keeps only in-frame clonotypes and omits some of them. V, J and clone size are those of that table, while D and trimming were read from the DNA. The table lists 55,000 to 65,000 clones, about 87% of them singletons. The CDR3 has 14 amino acids. Trimming took off 7 bases at V and 0 bases at J, with 13 bases between the two ends. Per the germline V gene, CDR1 is SNHLY and CDR2 is FYNNEI. V and J are TRBV2 and TRBJ2-7; no clear D. Sequenced: peripheral blood. The sequence was collected from a human donor with active COVID-19. The donor label of this sample is uncertain. CDR3 in DNA: TGTGCCAGCAAGGCAGGAACGATCTCCTACGAGCAGTACTTC. Its translation: CASKAGTISYEQYF.